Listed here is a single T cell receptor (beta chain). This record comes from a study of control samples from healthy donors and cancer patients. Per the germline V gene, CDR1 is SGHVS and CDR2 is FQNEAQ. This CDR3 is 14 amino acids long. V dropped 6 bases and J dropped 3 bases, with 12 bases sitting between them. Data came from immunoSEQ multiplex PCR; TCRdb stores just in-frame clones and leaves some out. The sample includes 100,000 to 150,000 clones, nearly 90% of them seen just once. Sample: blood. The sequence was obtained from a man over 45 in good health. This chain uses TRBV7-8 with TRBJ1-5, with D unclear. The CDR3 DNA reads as TGTGCCAGCAGTTATACCGGGCTCAATCAGCCCCAGCATTTT. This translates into CASSYTGLNQPQHF.